Following are 32 T cell receptor beta chains from one sample sequenced in a study of metastatic and nonmetastatic thyroid tumors. TCRdb reanalyzed the PCR reads with MiXCR. The data hold some 7,000 clones, with 30% to 45% observed a single time. No treatment of any kind had been given to any patient before thyroid surgery. Sequencing was done on a sample of adjacent normal tissue. The receptors come from a female donor with papillary thyroid cancer or a benign thyroid nodule (not recorded which). Some clones in this sample may be carry-over from other donors' samples.

The J gene is TRBJ2-1, the V gene TRBV28; 11 nucleotides match TRBD1. The V segment lost 6 bases and the J segment 7 bases; nucleotides outside the gene matches: 8. The CDR3 consists of 15 residues. The V gene's germline CDR1 is MDHEN and CDR2 SYDVKM. CDR3 coding DNA: TGTGCCAGCAGAAAGGGGGGACAGGGGGGAAATGAGCAGTTCTTC. Translating gives CASRKGGQGGNEQFF.

This clone was seen more than once but under ten times. The chain is built from TRBV6-1 and TRBJ2-7, with a weak D call TRBD1 (5 bases). V was clipped by 4 bases and J by 6 bases, with 19 bases between them. There are 15 residues in the CDR3. Germline V lookup: CDR1 MNHNS, CDR2 SASEGT. The CDR3 sequence is CASSALLSRVGEQYF. The CDR3 DNA reads TGTGCCAGCAGTGCTCTACTCTCCAGGGTCGGCGAGCAGTACTTC.

This clone has only a few counts. The V call is TRBV25-1, the J call TRBJ1-1; D is possibly TRBD1 (5 bases). The CDR3 is 13 residues long. With 1 base removed from V and 3 bases from J, the gap between germline ends came to 6 bases. Germline V gene sequence: CDR1 MGHDK, CDR2 SYGVNS. The CDR3 sequence: CASSEWDDTEAFF. The CDR3 nucleotides read TGTGCCAGCAGTGAATGGGACGACACTGAAGCTTTCTTT.

A few counts support this clone. The chain is built from TRBV28 and TRBJ2-2, with D perhaps matching TRBD1 (6 bases). The germline V gene has CDR1 MDHEN and CDR2 SYDVKM. The CDR3 covers 14 residues. Trimming stripped 5 bases from V and 3 bases from J, with 10 bases between. The DNA of the CDR3 is TGTGCCAGCAGTCTAACAGGGTACACCGGGGAGCTGTTTTTT. The encoded protein is CASSLTGYTGELFF.

This chain links TRBV4-3 with TRBJ1-1; no firm D call. The germline V and J ends were trimmed by 1 base and 1 base, with 10 bases remaining between them. Germline assignment: CDR1 LGHNA and CDR2 YSLEER. This CDR3 spans 15 amino acids. The CDR3 bases are TGCGCCAGCAGCCAAGGTCTGTCGGGGAACACTGAAGCTTTCTTT. Translation gives CASSQGLSGNTEAFF.

V and J are TRBV20-1 and TRBJ2-6; maybe TRBD2 (5 bases). The CDR3 spans 14 residues. V lost 0 bases and J 3 bases, leaving 6 bases between the germline ends. CDR1 is DFQATT, CDR2 SNEGSKA, per germline (reference sequence). The CDR3 is CSAREAVGANVLTF. The CDR3 DNA is TGCAGTGCTAGAGAAGCGGTTGGGGCCAACGTCCTGACTTTC.

The chain uses TRBV11-2 and TRBJ1-2, with unresolved D. CDR3 length: 12 amino acids. Trimming removed 5 bases from V and 4 bases from J, with 8 bases in between. Germline assignment: CDR1 SGHAT and CDR2 FQNNGV. CDR3 bases: TGTGCCAGCAGCCGGGAGGGCTATGGCTACACCTTC. Protein sequence: CASSREGYGYTF. Supplemented by reference TRBV11-2 and TRBJ1-2, the full variable domain reads EAGVAQSPRYKIIEKRQSVAFWCNPISGHATLYWYQQILGQGPKLLIQFQNNGVVDDSQLPKDRFSAERLKGVDSTLKIQPAKLEDSAVYLCASSREGYGYTFGSGTRLTVV.

This clone ranks as large. The CDR3 nucleotides read TGCGCCAGCAGCTTTATCGGGGGGGCCGGGGAGACCCAGTACTTC. It codes for CASSFIGGAGETQYF. This chain connects TRBV5-1 to TRBJ2-5; 8 bases map to TRBD2. The V gene's germline CDR1 is SGHRS and CDR2 YFSETQ. With 2 bases clipped from V and 5 bases from J, the junction kept 8 bases outside the gene matches. The CDR3 extends over 15 amino acids.

By sample share, this clone is large (0.1 to 1%). The genes are TRBV7-2 and TRBJ2-7, with D maybe TRBD2 (5 bases). The CDR3 is 14 amino acids. Trimming removed 5 bases at V and 0 bases at J, with 11 bases between. Germline V CDR1 and CDR2: SGHTA, FQGNSA. CDR3 bases: TGTGCCAGCAGCCCCGGACTCGCCTCCTACGAGCAGTACTTC. Translating gives CASSPGLASYEQYF.

The table lists this clone with a few counts. This chain joins TRBV6-4 and TRBJ1-1; D may be TRBD1 (5 bases). CDR1 MRHNA and CDR2 SNTAGT come from the germline V gene. This CDR3 is 14 amino acids long. V was pared by 2 bases and J by 1 base, with 8 bases between. CDR3 in amino acids: CASSDGGRNTEAFF. CDR3 coding DNA: TGTGCCAGCAGTGACGGGGGTAGGAACACTGAAGCTTTCTTT.

Of note for this clone: Because it lacks the conserved phenylalanine or tryptophan at the end, this CDR3 is likely a read error. The chain couples TRBV19 to TRBJ1-1; D is uncertain. The CDR3 totals 14 residues. V was clipped by 6 bases and J by 0 bases, with 11 bases between them. Germline CDR1 LNHDA, CDR2 SQIVND (reference sequence). The CDR3 protein is CASSGLELNTEAFV. CDR3 DNA: TGTGCCAGTAGCGGTCTTGAACTGAACACTGAAGCTTTCGTA.

The chain couples TRBV6-1 to TRBJ1-2; perhaps TRBD1 as D (5 bases). The germline V gene has CDR1 MNHNS and CDR2 SASEGT. There are 13 residues in the CDR3. Trimming removed 5 bases at V and 5 bases at J, with 12 bases between. Here the CDR3 DNA reads TGTGCCAGCAGTAGAGAGCAGGGATATGGCTACACCTTC. Protein: CASSREQGYGYTF.

This clone was picked up a small number of times. This rearrangement joins TRBV6-2 or TRBV6-3 to TRBJ2-3; 12 bases fit TRBD1. The CDR3 loop spans 17 amino acids. Germline V gene sequence: CDR1 MNHEY, CDR2 SVGEGT. Trimming removed 2 bases from V and 3 bases from J; junction bases left unmatched: 6. The CDR3 DNA reads as TGTGCCAGCAGTTACACCGGGGACAGGGGGCGGACAGATACGCAGTATTTT. This gives the protein CASSYTGDRGRTDTQYF.

The chain uses TRBV20-1 and TRBJ2-3; perhaps TRBD2 as D (5 bases). Germline values: CDR1 DFQATT, CDR2 SNEGSKA (reference sequence). V was cut by 0 bases and J by 5 bases, with 15 bases left in between. The CDR3 is 15 residues long. In DNA, the CDR3 is TGCAGTGCTAGAGATCCTTGGGCGGGCGGAGATACGCAGTATTTT. It yields the protein CSARDPWAGGDTQYF.

This clone showed up just a few times. V usage is TRBV20-1 and J usage is TRBJ2-7, with D tentatively TRBD2 (6 bases). Germline CDR1 reads DFQATT; CDR2 reads SNEGSKA (reference sequence). V lost 3 bases and J 6 bases, leaving 12 bases between the germline ends. CDR3 length: 12 residues. The CDR3 nucleotides are TGCAGTGCTAGGGGTCGGAGGGCCGAGCAGTACTTC. This translates into CSARGRRAEQYF.

Comment on this clone: Distinct nucleotide sequences in the sample also encode this CDR3. This sequence joins TRBV11-1 and TRBJ2-7; 9 nucleotides match TRBD1. Germline trimming cut 3 bases from V and 7 bases from J; bases unmatched to any gene: 7. The CDR3 totals 14 residues. From germline, CDR1 is SGHAT and CDR2 FQDESV (reference sequence). CDR3: CASSFGTGLQEQYF. In DNA, the CDR3 is TGTGCCAGCAGCTTCGGGACAGGGCTACAAGAGCAGTACTTC.

With regard to this clone: The junction does not match germline at one end; this may be a read error. The gene calls are TRBV11-3 and TRBJ2-3; the D is unclear. CDR1 SGHNT and CDR2 YENEEA come from the germline V gene. The CDR3 contains 12 residues. This CDR3 reads CSSIFGADTQYF. CDR3 nucleotide sequence: TGTTCCAGCATCTTCGGCGCAGATACGCAGTATTTT.

Notes on this clone: One junction end does not reproduce the germline sequence, and a read error may be involved. The rearrangement links TRBV28 to TRBJ2-3, with D hard to call. The length of the CDR3 is 12 residues. The germline gives CDR1 MDHEN, CDR2 SYDVKM. CDR3 loop: CASSHSTDAQYF. In DNA, the CDR3 is TGTGCCAGCAGTCACAGCACAGATGCGCAGTATTTT.

The genes are TRBV6-6 and TRBJ2-7; 10 positions match TRBD1. The CDR3 has 16 amino acids. CDR1 and CDR2 (germline): MNHNY, SVGAGI (reference sequence). The V and J ends lost 3 bases and 0 bases, in that order; junction bases with no gene match: 5. The CDR3 DNA sequence: TGTGCCAGCAGTTATTCGAGGACAGGGGGCTCCTACGAGCAGTACTTC. This encodes CASSYSRTGGSYEQYF.

The chain employs TRBV2 and TRBJ2-1, with a tentative D call TRBD1 (6 bases). This CDR3 comprises 13 residues. The V end lost 6 bases, the J end lost 9 bases, and 15 bases lay between the germline ends. CDR1 SNHLY and CDR2 FYNNEI come from the germline V gene. CDR3 bases: TGTGCCAGCAGACGGACAGATGTGGTTGAGCAGTTCTTC. Translating it yields CASRRTDVVEQFF.

This clone was detected only a few times. This rearrangement joins TRBV2 to TRBJ2-7; D perhaps matches TRBD2 (5 bases). The V and J ends lost 4 bases and 4 bases respectively, with 5 bases between them. In germline, CDR1 is SNHLY, CDR2 FYNNEI. The CDR3 has 11 amino acids. CDR3 sequence: CASSGGYEQYF. The CDR3 DNA follows: TGTGCCAGCAGTGGAGGGTACGAGCAGTACTTC.

This clone was seen a few times. The sample has other DNA sequences that encode this CDR3 too. The chain recombines TRBV6-1 with TRBJ2-1; maybe TRBD1 (5 bases). The CDR3 totals 14 residues. Trimming pared 6 bases from V and 0 bases from J, leaving 9 bases between. Germline lookup yields CDR1 MNHNS and CDR2 SASEGT. DNA for the CDR3: TGTGCCAGCAGCACAGGAAGCTCCTACAATGAGCAGTTCTTC. This sequence encodes CASSTGSSYNEQFF.

This clone was detected a few times. DNA of the CDR3: TGTGCCAGCAGTTTAACTCTTTCGACGGTCTCCTACGAGCAGTACTTC. It translates to CASSLTLSTVSYEQYF. The chain combines TRBV12-3 or TRBV12-4 with TRBJ2-7; D gene uncertain. Trimming took off 2 bases at V and 0 bases at J, with 14 bases between the two ends. The CDR3 consists of 16 residues.

V is TRBV5-5 and J is TRBJ1-2; D remains ambiguous. The CDR3 spans 15 residues. Germline V gene sequence: CDR1 SGHKS, CDR2 YYEKEE (reference sequence). Trimming took 0 bases from V and 0 from J, leaving 9 bases between them. This CDR3 reads CASSLGALSNYGYTF. CDR3 in DNA: TGTGCCAGCAGCTTGGGGGCCTTGTCTAACTATGGCTACACCTTC.

This clone was recorded once. V is TRBV11-2 and J is TRBJ2-1; 13 bases are a match to TRBD2. V was clipped by 5 bases and J by 6 bases; unmatched bases: 4. CDR3 length equals 15 residues. CDR1 is SGHAT, CDR2 FQNNGV, per germline. CDR3 bases: TGTGCCAGCAGCCAGGGACTAGCGGGACGCAATGAGCAGTTCTTC. Its protein product is CASSQGLAGRNEQFF. The entire variable domain, with the rest obtained from reference TRBV11-2 and TRBJ2-1, is as follows: EAGVAQSPRYKIIEKRQSVAFWCNPISGHATLYWYQQILGQGPKLLIQFQNNGVVDDSQLPKDRFSAERLKGVDSTLKIQPAKLEDSAVYLCASSQGLAGRNEQFFGPGTRLTVL.

The chain links TRBV2 to TRBJ2-3; 13 bases are shared with TRBD2. J gave up 5 bases and V 5 bases, and 4 bases lay outside the gene matches. Germline V lookup: CDR1 SNHLY, CDR2 FYNNEI. This CDR3 has 15 residues. DNA for the CDR3: TGTGCCAGCAGTAGGACTAGCGGGAGCGTAGATACGCAGTATTTT. Protein: CASSRTSGSVDTQYF.

The chain recombines TRBV27 with TRBJ2-7; D not resolved. CDR3 length: 14 amino acids. Germline CDR1 is MNHEY and CDR2 is SMNVEV (reference sequence). V gave up 2 bases and J gave up 3 bases, with 11 bases separating them. The chain's CDR3 is CASSLRVPNYEQYF. CDR3 nucleotides: TGTGCCAGCAGTTTACGAGTACCAAACTACGAGCAGTACTTC.

The chain combines TRBV20-1 with TRBJ2-7, with 12 bases matching TRBD1. CDR1 and CDR2 (germline): DFQATT, SNEGSKA (reference sequence). The CDR3 length is 15 residues. Trimming at V came to 5 bases and at J to 1 base, leaving 6 bases not matched to a gene. The CDR3 DNA reads TGCAGTGCTCCACGGGACAGGGGGCCTTCCTACGAGCAGTACTTC. Amino acids: CSAPRDRGPSYEQYF.

This clone has just a few counts. V usage is TRBV27 and J usage is TRBJ2-1, with TRBD1 matching 7 bases. After removal of 4 bases from V and 7 bases from J, the junction contained 4 bases not matched to a gene. In germline, CDR1 is MNHEY, CDR2 SMNVEV (reference sequence). The CDR3 consists of 13 residues. In nucleotides, the CDR3 is TGTGCCAGCAGTTACGGGACAGTTAATGAGCAGTTCTTC. This codes for CASSYGTVNEQFF.

The J gene is TRBJ2-7, the V gene TRBV11-3; 10 nucleotides line up with TRBD1. Per the germline V gene, CDR1 is SGHNT and CDR2 is YENEEA. J was trimmed by 5 bases and V by 3 bases; bases with no gene match: 1. The CDR3 contains 13 residues. CDR3 loop: CASSFGQGDEQYF. The CDR3 coding sequence is TGTGCCAGCAGCTTCGGACAGGGGGACGAGCAGTACTTC.

The gene calls are TRBV6-1 and TRBJ2-3, with D possibly being TRBD1 or TRBD2 (5 bases each). The length of the CDR3 is 19 residues. Germline-derived CDR1 and CDR2 are MNHNS and SASEGT. Trimming shortened V by 5 bases and J by 2 bases, and 26 bases separated the two germline ends. CDR3 nucleotide sequence: TGTGCCAGCAGTCCCGTGGGACGAGCCCACTATTTGTCCACAGATACGCAGTATTTT. It encodes CASSPVGRAHYLSTDTQYF.

This chain joins TRBV20-1 and TRBJ2-5, with a possible D match to TRBD2 (6 bases). This CDR3 region has 15 residues. V was shortened by 4 bases and J by 2 bases, with 17 bases between the two germline ends. Germline-derived CDR1 and CDR2 are DFQATT and SNEGSKA (reference sequence). The CDR3, as DNA: TGCAGTGCTATGAATCCGGGCGGAGGGCAAGAGACCCAGTACTTC. Protein: CSAMNPGGGQETQYF.